This T cell receptor beta chain derives from a study of OX40 agonist ivuxolimab in advanced cancers. At the level of the study: Patients were treated with ivuxolimab, an agonistic anti-OX40 (CD134) antibody. Whole-study findings and limits: Certain nonresponders likewise exhibited a low normalized T-cell clonal expansion.

Anyone with autoimmune disease history or systemic immunosuppression was excluded. Per germline, CDR1 GTSNPN and CDR2 SVGIG (reference sequence). V was pared by 4 bases and J by 5 bases, with 15 bases between. There are 14 residues in the CDR3. A note on this clone: Its antigen remains unknown.

The data were produced by immunoSEQ multiplex PCR, yet TCRdb's version contains in-frame clones alone and is incomplete. The sample holds approximately 64,000 clones, about 87% seen once. The source of this sequence is an adult with an advanced solid tumor such as melanoma, head and neck, liver or kidney cancer. The source was CD4+ or CD8+ T cells sorted from blood, collected in a trial of the OX40 agonist ivuxolimab. V is TRBV30 and J is TRBJ2-1; D gene uncertain. The CDR3 bases are TGTGCCTGGAAGGACCAGCCCAATAACAATGAGCAGTTCTTC. Translated, it gives CAWKDQPNNNEQFF.